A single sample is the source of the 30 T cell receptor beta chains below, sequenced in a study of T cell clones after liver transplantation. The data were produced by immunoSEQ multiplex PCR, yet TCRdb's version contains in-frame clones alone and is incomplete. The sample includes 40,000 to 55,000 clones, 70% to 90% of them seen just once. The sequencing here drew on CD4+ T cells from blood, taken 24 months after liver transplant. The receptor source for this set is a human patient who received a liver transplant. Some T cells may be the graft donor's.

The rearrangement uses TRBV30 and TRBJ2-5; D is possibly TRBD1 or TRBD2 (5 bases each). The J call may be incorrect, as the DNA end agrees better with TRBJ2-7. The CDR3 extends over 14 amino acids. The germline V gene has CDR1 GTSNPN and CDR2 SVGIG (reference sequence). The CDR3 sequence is CAWSAGTISYEQYF. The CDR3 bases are TGTGCCTGGAGTGCAGGGACGATCTCCTACGAGCAGTACTTC.

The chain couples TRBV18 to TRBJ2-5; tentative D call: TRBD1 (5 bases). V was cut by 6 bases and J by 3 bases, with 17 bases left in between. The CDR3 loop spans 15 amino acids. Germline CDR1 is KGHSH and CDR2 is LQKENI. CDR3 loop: CASSRHPDSKETQYF. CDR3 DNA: TGTGCCAGCTCTCGACACCCCGACAGTAAAGAGACCCAGTACTTC.

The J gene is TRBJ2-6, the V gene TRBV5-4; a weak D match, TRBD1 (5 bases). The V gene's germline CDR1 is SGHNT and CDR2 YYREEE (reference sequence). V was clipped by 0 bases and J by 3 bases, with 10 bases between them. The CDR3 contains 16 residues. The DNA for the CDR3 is TGTGCCAGCAGCTTGGGACAGCCGGGTGGGGCCAACGTCCTGACTTTC. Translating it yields CASSLGQPGGANVLTF. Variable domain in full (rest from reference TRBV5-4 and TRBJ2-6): ETGVTQSPTHLIKTRGQQVTLRCSSQSGHNTVSWYQQALGQGPQFIFQYYREEENGRGNFPPRFSGLQFPNYSSELNVNALELDDSALYLCASSLGQPGGANVLTFGAGSRLTVL.

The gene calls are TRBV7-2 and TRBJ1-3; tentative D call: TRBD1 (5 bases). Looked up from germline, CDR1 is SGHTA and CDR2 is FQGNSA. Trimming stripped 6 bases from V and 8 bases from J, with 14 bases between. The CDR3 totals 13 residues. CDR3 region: CASSRQLSDTIYF. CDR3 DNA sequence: TGTGCCAGCAGTCGACAGTTGTCGGACACCATATATTTT.

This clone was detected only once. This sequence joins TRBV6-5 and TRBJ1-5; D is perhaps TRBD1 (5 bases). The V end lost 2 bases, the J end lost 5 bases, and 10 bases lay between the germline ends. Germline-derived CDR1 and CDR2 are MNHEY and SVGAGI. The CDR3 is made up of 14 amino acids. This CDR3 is CASSYAGTDQPQHF. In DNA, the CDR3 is TGTGCCAGCAGTTACGCAGGGACGGATCAGCCCCAGCATTTT.

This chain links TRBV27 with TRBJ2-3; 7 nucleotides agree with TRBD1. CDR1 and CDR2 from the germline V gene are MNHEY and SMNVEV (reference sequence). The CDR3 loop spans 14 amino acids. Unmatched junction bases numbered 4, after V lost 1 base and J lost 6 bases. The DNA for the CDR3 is TGTGCCAGCAGTTTATTTATACAGGGGGATACGCAGTATTTT. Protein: CASSLFIQGDTQYF.

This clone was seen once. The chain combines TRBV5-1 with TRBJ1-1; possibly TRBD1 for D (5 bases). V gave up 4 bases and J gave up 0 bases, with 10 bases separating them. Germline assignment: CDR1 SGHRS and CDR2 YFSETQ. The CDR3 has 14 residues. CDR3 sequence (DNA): TGCGCCAGCAGCATGGACACCCTGAACACTGAAGCTTTCTTT. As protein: CASSMDTLNTEAFF.

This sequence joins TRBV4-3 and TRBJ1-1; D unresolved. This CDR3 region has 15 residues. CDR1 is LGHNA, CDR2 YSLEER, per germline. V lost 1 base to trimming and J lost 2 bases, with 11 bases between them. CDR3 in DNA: TGCGCCAGCAGCCAAGGAATGGGTTCTAACACTGAAGCTTTCTTT. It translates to CASSQGMGSNTEAFF.

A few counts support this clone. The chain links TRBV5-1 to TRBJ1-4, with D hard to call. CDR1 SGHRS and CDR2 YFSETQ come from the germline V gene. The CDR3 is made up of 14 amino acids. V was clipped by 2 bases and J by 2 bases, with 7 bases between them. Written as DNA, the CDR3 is TGCGCCAGCAGCTTCGGTGAGACTAATGAAAAACTGTTTTTT. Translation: CASSFGETNEKLFF.

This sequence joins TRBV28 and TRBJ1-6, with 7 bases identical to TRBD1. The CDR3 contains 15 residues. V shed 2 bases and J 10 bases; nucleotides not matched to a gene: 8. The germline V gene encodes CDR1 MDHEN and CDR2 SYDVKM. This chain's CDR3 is CASSLTGQGESPLHF. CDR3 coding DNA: TGTGCCAGCAGTTTAACGGGGCAGGGGGAGTCACCCCTCCACTTT. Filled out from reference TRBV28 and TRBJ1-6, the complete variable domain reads DVKVTQSSRYLVKRTGEKVFLECVQDMDHENMFWYRQDPGLGLRLIYFSYDVKMKEKGDIPEGYSVSREKKERFSLILESASTNQTSMYLCASSLTGQGESPLHFGNGTRLTVT.

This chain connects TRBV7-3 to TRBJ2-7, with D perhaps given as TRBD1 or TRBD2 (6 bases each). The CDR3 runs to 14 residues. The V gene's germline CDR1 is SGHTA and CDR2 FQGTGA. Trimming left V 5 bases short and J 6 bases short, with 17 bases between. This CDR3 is CASSPGGAGGEQYF. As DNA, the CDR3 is TGTGCCAGCAGCCCTGGGGGCGCCGGGGGCGAGCAGTACTTC.

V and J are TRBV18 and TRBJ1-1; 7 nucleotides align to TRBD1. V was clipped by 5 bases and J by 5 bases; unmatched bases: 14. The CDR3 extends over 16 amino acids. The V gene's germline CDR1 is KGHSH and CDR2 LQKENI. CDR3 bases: TGTGCCAGCTCAGCCCGACAGGGAGCGGAAGGAACTGAAGCTTTCTTT. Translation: CASSARQGAEGTEAFF.

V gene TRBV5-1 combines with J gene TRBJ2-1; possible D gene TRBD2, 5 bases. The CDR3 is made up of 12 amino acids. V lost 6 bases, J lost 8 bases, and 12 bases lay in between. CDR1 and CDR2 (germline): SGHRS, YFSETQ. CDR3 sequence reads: CASTRTRDEQFF. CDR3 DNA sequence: TGCGCCAGCACGCGTACGAGGGATGAGCAGTTCTTC.

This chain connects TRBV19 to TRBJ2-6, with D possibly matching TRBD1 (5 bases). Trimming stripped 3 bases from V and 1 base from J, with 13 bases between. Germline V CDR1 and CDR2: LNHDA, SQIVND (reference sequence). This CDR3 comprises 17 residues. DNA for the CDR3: TGTGCCAGTAGTATTATTCCAGGGTCATCTGGGGCCAACGTCCTGACTTTC. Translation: CASSIIPGSSGANVLTF.

DNA of the CDR3: TGCGCCAGCAGCTTGGAAGGTTTAGAGACCCAGTACTTC. It specifies CASSLEGLETQYF. This chain links TRBV5-1 with TRBJ2-5; unclear D gene. Germline V gene sequence: CDR1 SGHRS, CDR2 YFSETQ. This CDR3 has 13 residues. Trimming took 0 bases from V and 4 from J, leaving 7 bases between them.

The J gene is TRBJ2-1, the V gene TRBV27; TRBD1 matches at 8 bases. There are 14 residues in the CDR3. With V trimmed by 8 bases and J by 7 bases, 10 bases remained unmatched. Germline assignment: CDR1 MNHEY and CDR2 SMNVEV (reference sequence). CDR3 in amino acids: CASRGQEFFNEQFF. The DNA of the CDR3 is TGTGCCAGCCGGGGACAGGAGTTTTTTAATGAGCAGTTCTTC.

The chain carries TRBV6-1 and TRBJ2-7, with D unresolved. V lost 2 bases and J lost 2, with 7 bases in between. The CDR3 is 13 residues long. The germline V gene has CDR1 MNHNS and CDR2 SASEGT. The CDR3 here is CASSEPGPYEQYF. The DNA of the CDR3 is TGTGCCAGCAGTGAACCTGGACCCTACGAGCAGTACTTC.

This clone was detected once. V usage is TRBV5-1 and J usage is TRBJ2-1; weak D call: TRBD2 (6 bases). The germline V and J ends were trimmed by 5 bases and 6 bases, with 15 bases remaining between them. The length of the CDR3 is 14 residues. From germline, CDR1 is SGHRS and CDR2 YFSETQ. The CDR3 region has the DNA TGCGCCAGCAGACATGATGTGCGGGGCAATGAGCAGTTCTTC. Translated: CASRHDVRGNEQFF.

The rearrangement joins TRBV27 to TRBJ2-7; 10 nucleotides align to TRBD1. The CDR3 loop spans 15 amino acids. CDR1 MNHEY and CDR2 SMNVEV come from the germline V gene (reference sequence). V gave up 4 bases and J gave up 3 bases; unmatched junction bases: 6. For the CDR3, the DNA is TGTGCCAGCAGTTCCCCCGACAGGGGGCACTACGAGCAGTACTTC. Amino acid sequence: CASSSPDRGHYEQYF.

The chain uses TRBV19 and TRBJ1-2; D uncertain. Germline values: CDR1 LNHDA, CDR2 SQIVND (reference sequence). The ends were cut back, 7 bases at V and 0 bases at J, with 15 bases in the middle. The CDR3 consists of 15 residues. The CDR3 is CASNSYTETNYGYTF. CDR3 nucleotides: TGTGCCAGTAATAGCTACACGGAAACTAACTATGGCTACACCTTC. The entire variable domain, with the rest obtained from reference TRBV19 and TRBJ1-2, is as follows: DGGITQSPKYLFRKEGQNVTLSCEQNLNHDAMYWYRQDPGQGLRLIYYSQIVNDFQKGDIAEGYSVSREKKESFPLTVTSAQKNPTAFYLCASNSYTETNYGYTFGSGTRLTVV.

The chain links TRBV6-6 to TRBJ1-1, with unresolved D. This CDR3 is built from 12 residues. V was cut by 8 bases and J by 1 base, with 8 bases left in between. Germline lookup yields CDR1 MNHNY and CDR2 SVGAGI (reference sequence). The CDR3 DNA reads TGTGCCAGCGGGTTGAGGAACACTGAAGCTTTCTTT. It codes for CASGLRNTEAFF.

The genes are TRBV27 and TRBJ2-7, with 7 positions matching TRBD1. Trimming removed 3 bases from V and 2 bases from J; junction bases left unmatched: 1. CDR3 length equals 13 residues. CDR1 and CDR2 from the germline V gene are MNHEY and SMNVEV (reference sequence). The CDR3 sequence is CASSFGTAYEQYF. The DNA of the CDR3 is TGTGCCAGCAGTTTCGGGACAGCCTACGAGCAGTACTTC.

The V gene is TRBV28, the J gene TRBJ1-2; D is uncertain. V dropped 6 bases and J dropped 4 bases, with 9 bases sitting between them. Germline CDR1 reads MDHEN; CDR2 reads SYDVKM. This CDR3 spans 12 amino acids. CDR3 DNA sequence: TGTGCCAGCAGACCCGACACCTATGGCTACACCTTC. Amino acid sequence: CASRPDTYGYTF.

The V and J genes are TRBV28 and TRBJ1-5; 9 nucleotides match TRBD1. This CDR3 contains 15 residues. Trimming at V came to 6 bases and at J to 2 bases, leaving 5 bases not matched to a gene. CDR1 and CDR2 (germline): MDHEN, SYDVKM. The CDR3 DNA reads TGTGCCAGCAGGAGACAGGGGGGAGGCAATCAGCCCCAGCATTTT. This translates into CASRRQGGGNQPQHF.

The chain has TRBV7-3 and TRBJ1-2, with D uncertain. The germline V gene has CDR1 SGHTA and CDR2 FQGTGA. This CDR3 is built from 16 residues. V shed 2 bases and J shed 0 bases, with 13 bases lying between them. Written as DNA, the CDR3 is TGTGCCAGCAGCTTACTTGTCATCGAGCCTAACTATGGCTACACCTTC. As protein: CASSLLVIEPNYGYTF.

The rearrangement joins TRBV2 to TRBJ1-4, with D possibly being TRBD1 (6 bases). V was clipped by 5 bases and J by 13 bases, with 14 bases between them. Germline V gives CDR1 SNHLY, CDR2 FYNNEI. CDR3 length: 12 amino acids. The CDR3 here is CASSPGVMRLFF. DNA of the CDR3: TGTGCCAGCAGTCCAGGGGTAATGAGACTGTTTTTT. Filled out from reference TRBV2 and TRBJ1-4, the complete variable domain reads EPEVTQTPSHQVTQMGQEVILRCVPISNHLYFYWYRQILGQKVEFLVSFYNNEISEKSEIFDDQFSVERPDGSNFTLKIRSTKLEDSAMYFCASSPGVMRLFFGSGTQLSVL.

CDR3 sequence: CASSPSADPRGNTIYF. Here the CDR3 DNA reads TGTGCCAGCAGCCCCTCGGCGGACCCTCGAGGAAACACCATATATTTT. The V and J genes are TRBV11-3 and TRBJ1-3; D gene unclear. The CDR3 is made up of 16 amino acids. V gave up 5 bases and J gave up 4 bases, with 18 bases separating them. Germline V gene sequence: CDR1 SGHNT, CDR2 YENEEA.

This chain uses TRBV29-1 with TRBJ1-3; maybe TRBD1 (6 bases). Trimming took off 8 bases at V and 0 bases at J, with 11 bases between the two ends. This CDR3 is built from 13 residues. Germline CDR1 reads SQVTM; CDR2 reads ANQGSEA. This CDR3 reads CSSRGDSGNTIYF. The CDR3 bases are TGCAGCTCGAGGGGGGACTCTGGAAACACCATATATTTT. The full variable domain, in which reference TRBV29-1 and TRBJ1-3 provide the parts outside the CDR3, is SAVISQKPSRDICQRGTSLTIQCQVDSQVTMMFWYRQQPGQSLTLIATANQGSEATYESGFVIDKFPISRPNLTFSTLTVSNMSPEDSSIYLCSSRGDSGNTIYFGEGSWLTVV.

For the CDR3, the DNA is TGTGCCAGCAGTCAACGGGGGAACGAGCAGTACTTC. It codes for CASSQRGNEQYF. This sequence joins TRBV7-9 and TRBJ2-7; tentative D call: TRBD2 (6 bases). The CDR3 length is 12 residues. CDR1 and CDR2 (germline): SEHNR, FQNEAQ (reference sequence). V shed 6 bases and J shed 5 bases, with 11 bases lying between them.

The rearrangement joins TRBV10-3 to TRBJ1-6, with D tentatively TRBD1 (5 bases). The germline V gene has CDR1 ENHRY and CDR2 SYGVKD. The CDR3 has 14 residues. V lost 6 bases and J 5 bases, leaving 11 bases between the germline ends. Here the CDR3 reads CAIRPTADNSPLHF. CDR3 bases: TGTGCCATCAGACCGACAGCTGATAATTCACCCCTCCACTTT.